This paragraph covers one T cell receptor beta chain sequence. Antigen: not known. Germline values: CDR1 SGHDT, CDR2 YYEEEE. The CDR3 is 14 residues long. The quantity of total RNA per TCR library was about 3,700 ng. Researchers put TCRalpha and TCRbeta cDNA through two nested PCRs lasting around 15 and 10 cycles. TCRdb processed the 5' RACE reads again and assigns one entry to each CDR3 protein, with no DNA. Recorded for this sample: approximately 120,000 distinct CDR3 sequences. These data belong to a study of monozygotic twins with inflammatory bowel disease. Study-wide results and limits: Nothing supported a single strong signal or clonotype that was associated with IBD. IBD patients share fewer clonotypes with other people than healthy twins do, especially with disease activity.

The receptor was derived from a human donor with ulcerative colitis or Crohn's disease, or a healthy co-twin of an affected twin (not recorded which). Sequencing input: blood. The rearrangement joins TRBV5-6 to TRBJ1-5; as DNA is missing, the TRBD1 call by TCRdb cannot be tested. The chain's CDR3 is CASSSRQGRQPQHF.